Listed here are 9 T cell receptor delta chains from one sample, sequenced in a study of γδ T cells in repeated Plasmodium falciparum infection. TCRdb re-called the multiplex PCR reads through CATT. The table includes 40,000 to 55,000 delta-chain clones, roughly 2% detected once. Gammadelta T cells were flow-sorted from PBMC into Vgamma9/Vdelta2+ and Vdelta2-negative populations for bulk analysis. The specimen sequenced was gamma-delta T cells from blood. Receptors were obtained from a pool of human donors (malaria-infected and uninfected, not separated).

This clone was picked up a small number of times. It differs at one base from a far larger clone, so likely a read error. This specimen includes other DNA sequences encoding the same CDR3. This rearrangement joins TRAV38-2/DV8 to TRDJ1, with 12 bases aligning to TRDD3. TCRdb carries no J gene annotation; the J gene was assigned here by matching the DNA with germline. CDR1 and CDR2 (germline): TSESDYY, QEAYKQQN. The CDR3 contains 26 residues. The trim removed 6 bases at V and 3 bases at J, leaving 39 bases unmatched. The CDR3 reads CAYTGPPSTQPRTGGYHTTGPDKLIF. CDR3 nucleotide sequence: TGTGCTTATACGGGGCCGCCCTCCACTCAGCCCCGTACTGGGGGATACCATACAACGGGTCCCGATAAACTCATCTTT.

This clone was detected only a few times. A read error likely explains why the TCRdb protein, taken from a much larger clone, differs from this DNA's translation at residue 18; the protein shown is translated from the DNA. The V and J genes are TRDV1 and TRDJ1; 11 bases align to TRDD3. As TCRdb names no J gene, one was assigned here on the basis of a DNA match to germline. The germline V gene encodes CDR1 TSWWSYY and CDR2 QGS. This CDR3 is built from 21 residues. Here the CDR3 reads CALGEQSLYWGIVGPSDELIF. The CDR3 DNA follows: TGTGCTCTTGGGGAACAGAGCCTTTACTGGGGGATAGTGGGTCCTTCCGATGAACTCATCTTT.

This clone was detected many times. This likely reflects a read error, since a far larger clone is one base away. The same CDR3 can be traced to other DNA sequences in this sample. The gene calls are TRDV1 and TRDJ1, with 9 bases identical to TRDD3. TCRdb offers no J gene call, so here the DNA was matched to germline to obtain one. Germline CDR1 TSWWSYY, CDR2 QGS. The CDR3 runs 15 residues. Here the CDR3 reads CALGEVLGDTDKLIF. CDR3 bases: TGTGCTCTCGGGGAGGTACTGGGGGACACTGATAAACTCATCTTT.

In the case of this clone: A far larger clone is off by one base, so a read error is likely. This same CDR3 is encoded by further DNA sequences in the sample. The J gene is TRDJ3, the V gene TRDV2; D is ambiguous. TCRdb leaves out the J gene; it was filled in here by matching the DNA to germline. From germline, CDR1 is GEAIGNYY and CDR2 EKD. CDR3 length equals 21 residues. The V end was cut by 1 base, the J end by 0 bases, with 21 bases between. This chain's CDR3 is CACDTKWVTRLSSWDTRQMFF. In nucleotides, the CDR3 is TGTGCCTGTGACACAAAGTGGGTTACTAGACTAAGCTCCTGGGACACCCGACAGATGTTTTTC.

The table lists this clone with many counts. TCRdb shows a much larger clone's protein in place of this DNA's translation, and the two differ at residue 12, likely through a read error; the protein shown is translated from the DNA. V usage is TRDV1 and J usage is TRDJ1; D unclear. V lost 3 bases to trimming and J lost 0 bases, with 20 bases between them. The CDR3 spans 18 residues. Per germline, CDR1 TSWWSYY and CDR2 QGS. The CDR3 loop is CALGDARLLTVYTDKLIF. The CDR3 DNA is TGTGCTCTTGGGGACGCCCGCCTCCTGACCGTGTACACCGATAAACTCATCTTT.

This clone was detected ten times or more. Given a far larger clone just one base away, this is likely a sequencing read error. The same CDR3 also results from other DNA sequences found in this sample. The chain carries TRDV3 and TRDJ1; a weak D match, TRDD2 (5 bases). This CDR3 has 15 residues. Looked up from germline, CDR1 is TVYSNPD and CDR2 is GDNSRS (reference sequence). This CDR3 reads CAFDPPLLYTDKLIF. CDR3 sequence (DNA): TGTGCCTTTGACCCACCCCTACTATATACCGACAAACTCATCTTT.

On this clone itself: TCRdb's entry gives the protein of a much larger clone, which mismatches this DNA's translation at residue 11, likely from a read error; the protein reported here is translated from the DNA. The rearrangement joins TRDV1 to TRDJ1; D is possibly TRDD3 (6 bases). Assignment of the J gene here rests on matching the DNA to germline, because TCRdb gives none. Germline-derived CDR1 and CDR2 are TSWWSYY and QGS. The V gene lost 10 bases and the J gene lost 4 bases, with 25 bases spanning the gap. CDR3 length equals 16 residues. The CDR3 sequence is CAPTTGNEDQVDKLIF. DNA for the CDR3: TGTGCTCCTACCACTGGGAACGAAGACCAGGTCGATAAACTCATCTTT.

Only a few counts were recorded for this clone. A far larger clone lies a single base away; this is likely a read error. Different DNA sequences within this sample yield the same CDR3. The V segment is TRDV1, and no J call was made; the tabulated D call, TRDD3, remains unverified against the DNA. The CDR3 extends over 15 amino acids. CDR1 is TSWWSYY, CDR2 QGS, per germline. DNA for the CDR3: TGTGCTCTTGGGGAACTAAGGTCTATCACCGATAAACTTATCTTT. It specifies CALGELRSITDKLIF.

This clone showed up many times. The sample holds other DNA sequences that translate to the same CDR3. The rearrangement joins TRDV1 to TRDJ3; D might be TRDD3 (6 bases). Trimming took off 0 bases at V and 0 bases at J, with 21 bases between the two ends. The germline gives CDR1 TSWWSYY, CDR2 QGS. The CDR3 runs to 22 residues. Written as DNA, the CDR3 is TGTGCTCTTGGGGAACTAGGGAGGGAGTGGGGGCTTTTCTCCTGGGACACCCGACAGATGTTTTTC. Encoded protein: CALGELGREWGLFSWDTRQMFF.